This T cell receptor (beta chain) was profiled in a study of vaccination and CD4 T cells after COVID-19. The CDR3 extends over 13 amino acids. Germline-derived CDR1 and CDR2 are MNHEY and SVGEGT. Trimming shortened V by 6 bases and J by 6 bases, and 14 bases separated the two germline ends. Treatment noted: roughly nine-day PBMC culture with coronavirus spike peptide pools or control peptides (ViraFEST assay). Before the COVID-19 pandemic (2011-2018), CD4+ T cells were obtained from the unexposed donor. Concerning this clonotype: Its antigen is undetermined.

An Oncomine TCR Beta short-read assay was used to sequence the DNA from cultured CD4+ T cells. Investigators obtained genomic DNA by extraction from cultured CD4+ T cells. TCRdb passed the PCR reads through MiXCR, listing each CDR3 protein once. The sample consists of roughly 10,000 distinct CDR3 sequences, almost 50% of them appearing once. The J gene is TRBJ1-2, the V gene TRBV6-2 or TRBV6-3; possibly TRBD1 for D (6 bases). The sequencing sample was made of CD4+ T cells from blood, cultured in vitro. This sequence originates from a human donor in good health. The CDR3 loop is CASREQGADGYTF. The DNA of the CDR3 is TGTGCCAGCAGGGAACAGGGCGCGGATGGCTACACCTTC.